This is a list of T cell receptor beta chains from one sample in a study of regulatory and conventional T cells in RAG deficiency. Measured with immunoSEQ multiplex PCR; TCRdb has only the in-frame clones, and not every one. The sample has roughly 29,000 clones; about 96% are singletons. The data were also submitted as part of a second study, on regulatory T cells.

Sequenced: CD25- CD4+ T cells sorted from blood. The source of these receptors is a human donor in good health. Both conserved end residues are part of each CDR3. Fields, in order: J gene, D gene, V gene, clone size, CDR3 DNA, CDR3 protein. The D gene is left open where the match is weak. Clone sizes are given selectively: once, few, many, or a class where the clone is expanded.

j_gene: TRBJ1-4; d_gene: .; v_gene: TRBV4-1; abundance: .; CDR3nt: TGCGCCAGCAGCCTCAACCTATTCGAAAAACTGTTTTTT; CDR3aa: CASSLNLFEKLFF
j_gene: TRBJ1-3; d_gene: TRBD1; v_gene: TRBV18; abundance: .; CDR3nt: TGTGCCAGCTCATCACAATGGGACAGTTGGGACACCATATATTTT; CDR3aa: CASSSQWDSWDTIYF
j_gene: TRBJ1-5; d_gene: .; v_gene: TRBV6-5; abundance: .; CDR3nt: TGTGCCAGCAGTAGACAGGAAAATCAGCCCCAGCATTTT; CDR3aa: CASSRQENQPQHF
j_gene: TRBJ1-3; d_gene: TRBD1; v_gene: TRBV28; abundance: .; CDR3nt: TGTGCCAGCAGTTCCGGTCCTCACAGGGGATCTGGAAACACCATATATTTT; CDR3aa: CASSSGPHRGSGNTIYF
j_gene: TRBJ2-2; d_gene: TRBD1; v_gene: TRBV2; abundance: .; CDR3nt: TGTGCCAGCAGTGAGTCCGGACAGGACACCGGGGAGCTGTTTTTT; CDR3aa: CASSESGQDTGELFF
j_gene: TRBJ1-4; d_gene: .; v_gene: TRBV5-8; abundance: .; CDR3nt: TGTGCCAGCAGCTTGGGACAGCCTAATGAAAAACTGTTTTTT; CDR3aa: CASSLGQPNEKLFF
j_gene: TRBJ1-6; d_gene: TRBD1; v_gene: TRBV28; abundance: .; CDR3nt: TGTGCCAGCAGTCCCGGACAGGGCAACAATTCACCCCTCCACTTT; CDR3aa: CASSPGQGNNSPLHF
j_gene: TRBJ1-1; d_gene: .; v_gene: TRBV9; abundance: .; CDR3nt: TGTGCCAGCAGCGTAGTCGAGGAGGCCGAAGCTTTCTTT; CDR3aa: CASSVVEEAEAFF
j_gene: TRBJ1-1; d_gene: .; v_gene: TRBV6-5; abundance: .; CDR3nt: TGTGCCAGCAGGACAGACAGTGCAGGCTTGGCTTTCTTT; CDR3aa: CASRTDSAGLAFF
j_gene: TRBJ2-7; d_gene: .; v_gene: TRBV7-8; abundance: .; CDR3nt: TGTGCCAGTAGGGATCATAGGGCAGGGAAGTACGAGCAGTACTTC; CDR3aa: CASRDHRAGKYEQYF
j_gene: TRBJ1-5; d_gene: .; v_gene: TRBV27; abundance: .; CDR3nt: TGTGCCAGCAGTTTAAGGAGTAGCAATCAGCCCCAGCATTTT; CDR3aa: CASSLRSSNQPQHF
j_gene: TRBJ2-7; d_gene: TRBD1; v_gene: TRBV7-9; abundance: once; CDR3nt: TGTGCCAGCAGCCTGGACAGGCGTGGTTACGAGCAGTACTTC; CDR3aa: CASSLDRRGYEQYF
j_gene: TRBJ1-1; d_gene: TRBD1; v_gene: TRBV11-2; abundance: .; CDR3nt: TGTGCCAGCAGCTCGAGGACAGGGGTGACTGAAGCTTTCTTT; CDR3aa: CASSSRTGVTEAFF
j_gene: TRBJ1-5; d_gene: .; v_gene: TRBV9; abundance: .; CDR3nt: TGTGCCAGCAGCGTATCGGGAGGGCCGGGTCCTCAGCCCCAGCATTTT; CDR3aa: CASSVSGGPGPQPQHF
j_gene: TRBJ1-5; d_gene: .; v_gene: TRBV19; abundance: .; CDR3nt: TGTGCCAGTAGTACTCAGGTGGCTGTGGAAAACAATCAGCCCCAGCATTTT; CDR3aa: CASSTQVAVENNQPQHF
j_gene: TRBJ2-6; d_gene: .; v_gene: TRBV4-1; abundance: once; CDR3nt: TGCGCCAGCAGCCAAAGCCGCGTCTCTGGGGCCAACGTCCTGACTTTC; CDR3aa: CASSQSRVSGANVLTF